What follows is one T cell receptor beta chain and its context. Its antigen is as yet unknown. This entry comes from a study of shared clonotypes between healthy human individuals. Study-level information: Researchers drew samples from two women and three men aged 18 to 49.

This CDR3 has 18 amino acids. Trimming took 2 bases from V and 0 from J, leaving 21 bases between them. The germline gives CDR1 SGHNT, CDR2 YYREEE (reference sequence). The protocol was immunoSEQ multiplex PCR, while the TCRdb copy is restricted to in-frame clones and leaves out a portion. The sample carries almost 700,000 clones, about 91% recorded once. CD45RO-negative, CCR7-selected cells formed the naive CD8 fraction, which excluded terminally differentiated effector memory CD45RA+ cells. There were only Caucasian adults among the donors, and all lived in Nashville, Tennessee. Study results and caveats: Clonotype sharing across donors was expected to vary with sequencing depth. In a handful of donors, about 5% of naive CD4 clonotypes appeared in common.

The source of this sequence is a man in his thirties or forties in good health. Sequenced input: naive CD8+ T cells sorted from blood. The chain joins TRBV5-4 to TRBJ2-7; D is unclear. This CDR3 is CASSFEPSGQVGSYEQYF. CDR3 bases: TGTGCCAGCAGCTTTGAGCCCTCGGGCCAGGTCGGCTCCTACGAGCAGTACTTC.